The rows below give T cell receptor beta chains drawn from one sample of a study of PD-L1 blockade in urothelial cancer. Method: immunoSEQ multiplex PCR; TCRdb's copy keeps in-frame clones and lacks some. In the table there are 84,000 or so clones, around 85% of which are singletons. Sequenced here: PBMCs, sampled around atezolizumab (anti-PD-L1) treatment. The origin of the receptors is a man in his sixties with urothelial cancer. The conserved cysteine and the conserved F or W are not part of the CDR3 here.

j_call: TRBJ1-4
v_call: TRBV2
cdr3_aa: ASSELRGEKLF

j_call: TRBJ2-2
v_call: TRBV14
cdr3_aa: ASSRDRVFSGELF

j_call: TRBJ2-1
v_call: TRBV7-9
cdr3_aa: ASSLDRLAGSVEQF

j_call: TRBJ1-4
v_call: TRBV19
cdr3_aa: ASSKEGQGTRKLF

j_call: TRBJ1-2
v_call: TRBV2
cdr3_aa: ASSYRQGINYGYT

j_call: TRBJ2-1
v_call: TRBV28
cdr3_aa: ASSPRGERYNEQF

j_call: TRBJ1-5
v_call: TRBV10-2
cdr3_aa: ATMLGGNQPQH

j_call: TRBJ1-5
v_call: TRBV6-5
cdr3_aa: ASSPLGEGTVPQH

j_call: TRBJ1-5
v_call: TRBV5-8
cdr3_aa: ASSLGDRVSNQPQH

j_call: TRBJ1-2
v_call: TRBV30
cdr3_aa: AWSWTGYGYT

j_call: TRBJ1-1
v_call: TRBV28
cdr3_aa: ASSSTGAEAF

j_call: TRBJ1-3
v_call: TRBV7-9
cdr3_aa: ASSLSATGNGNTIY

j_call: TRBJ2-1
v_call: TRBV11-3
cdr3_aa: ASSPSLAGADEQF

j_call: TRBJ2-1
v_call: TRBV7-6
cdr3_aa: ASSGDPGLYEQF

j_call: TRBJ2-7
v_call: TRBV6-1
cdr3_aa: ASQGLTYEQY

j_call: TRBJ1-3
v_call: TRBV11-2
cdr3_aa: ASSPSTGAGNTIY

j_call: TRBJ1-2
v_call: TRBV6-4
cdr3_aa: ASRRNSQVGNYGYT

j_call: TRBJ2-1
v_call: TRBV28
cdr3_aa: ASSQTGSYNEQF

j_call: TRBJ1-4
v_call: TRBV19
cdr3_aa: ASSTTVLGNEKLF

j_call: TRBJ2-3
v_call: TRBV12-5
cdr3_aa: ASGSGQGADTQY

j_call: TRBJ1-6
v_call: TRBV30
cdr3_aa: AWSALVGAGSPLH

j_call: TRBJ2-5
v_call: TRBV5-1
cdr3_aa: ASSLSVETQY

j_call: TRBJ2-1
v_call: TRBV19
cdr3_aa: ASSIFGTSGLNEQF